This TCR beta chain was recorded in a study of OX40 agonist ivuxolimab in advanced cancers. The wider study: Patients were under 90% male with ages roughly 20 to 85, mean around 58.

The repertoire was sequenced with immunoSEQ multiplex PCR; TCRdb's copy has only in-frame clones and lacks some. Here the sample spans 35,000 to 40,000 clones, approximately 80% being singletons. The CDR3 consists of 13 residues. V was pared by 0 bases and J by 7 bases, with 5 bases between. This chain connects TRBV5-7 to TRBJ1-6, with D uncertain. TRBV5-7 qualifies as an ORF whose function is uncertain. Sequencing was performed on CD4+ or CD8+ T cells sorted from blood, taken in a trial of the OX40 agonist ivuxolimab. This clonotype originated in an adult with an advanced solid tumor such as melanoma, head and neck, liver or kidney cancer. The DNA for the CDR3 is TGTGCCAGCAGCTTGGTCGGAAATTCACCCCTCCACTTT. It codes for CASSLVGNSPLHF.